This note documents a single TCR beta chain sequence. Its antigen remains unidentified. Base qualities are not at hand, and no much larger clone is one base apart. This sample was taken from a study of pediatric ulcerative colitis (dated by TCRdb to the late 2010s). The study in broad terms: Six or seven ulcerative colitis patients had pancolitis and two had left-sided colitis, with histology consistent with ulcerative colitis in all. Nine or ten newly diagnosed, treatment-naive pediatric ulcerative colitis patients and a few non-IBD control children each provided paired blood and rectal samples. The Pediatric Ulcerative Colitis Activity Index classified a couple of patients as having mild disease, four as having moderate disease and three as having acute severe colitis. Here is what the overall study found, with its caveats: A couple of rectal CDR3 clonotypes were present in all ulcerative colitis patients and in none of the controls. For technical reasons, substantially fewer templates were yielded by the blood samples of two patients, and these blood samples were excluded from blood-rectal overlap analysis. Compared with controls, ulcerative colitis patients showed significantly higher autologous blood-rectal clonal overlap, a finding that suggests increased T cell trafficking to inflamed tissue. The healthy control group was small, consisting of only four individuals. Repertoires were derived from total lymphocyte DNA, so rare subsets such as regulatory T cells may have patterns not reflected. Rectal repertoire features separated controls, mild-moderate and acute severe colitis patients; acute severe colitis showed reduced rectal diversity due to clonal expansions.

Before the diagnostic colonoscopy, none of the ulcerative colitis patients had been given any immunosuppressive medication. A blood sample was drawn at the time of the colonoscopy. The Wizard kit (Promega) was used to extract genomic DNA from blood and intestinal samples. Rearranged CDR3 beta regions were amplified from genomic DNA with multiplex V and J primers using the immunoSEQ TRB Survey service. To keep sequencing depth equal across samples, survey-level depth of up to 500,000 reads per sample was applied. Libraries were purified and pooled, and sequencing was performed on Illumina technology. In the paper's pipeline: Productive clonality, sample overlap, pairwise scatters, CDR3 beta length, V/D/J gene usage and productiveness were assessed with immunoSEQ online tools. Calculated diversity was defined as the number of unique rearrangements divided by total templates times 100, and Shannon and Simpson indices were additionally computed. Z-score normalized data were analyzed by principal component analysis with the R prcomp function and the ggbiplot package. Morisita's index was used to quantify the clonal overlap between blood and rectum within each subject. The source is immuneACCESS, and TCRdb retained only in-frame sequences with V and J called. Part of the clones is not carried over; for the studies checked, unresolved V genes explain less than half of this, and the remainder is unexplained. V and J calls and clone size are those listed in that table; D and trimming were worked out from the DNA. Recorded for this sample are roughly 64,000 clones; roughly nine tenths of them occurred a single time. The ten largest clonotypes hold approximately 3.7% of the sample.

There are 14 amino acids in the CDR3, from cysteine to phenylalanine inclusive. Only the CDR3 region is kept as DNA, spanning 42 bases read in frame from base 1. From the germline V gene, CDR1 is SGHRS and CDR2 is YFSETQ. From V the trimming removes 5 bases and from J it removes 2 bases, while the gene matches leave 7 bases of the junction unaccounted for. Sequenced input: blood. The receptor was isolated from a boy younger than 18 with severe ulcerative colitis. The chain is encoded by TRBV5-1 joined to TRBJ2-7, with 7 middle bases fitting TRBD2. The sequenced DNA: TGCGCCAGCAGATACGGACTAGAGGCCTACGAGCAGTACTTC. Translated, it gives CASRYGLEAYEQYF.